A single TCR beta chain is shown here with its context. This specimen comes from a study of blood T cell repertoires in COVID-19. Study at large: Samples taken during acute and convalescent COVID-19 were collected in the United States, Italy and Spain. Nucleic acid was either cDNA or gDNA, and it came from T cells, B-cell-depleted T cells, or PBMCs.

This CDR3 region has 15 residues. From germline, CDR1 is MNHEY and CDR2 SMNVEV (reference sequence). J was trimmed by 6 bases and V by 4 bases; bases with no gene match: 10. Original data processing: How many nucleated cells were present was estimated from reference gene primer amplification. Only in-frame clones appear in the TCRdb table, and some are missing; sequencing was by immunoSEQ multiplex PCR. V, J and clone size derive from that table, while D and trimming were established from the DNA sequence. The data contain roughly 56,000 clones, more than 75% of them seen just once; the ten biggest clones take up about 14%.

Sequencing was done on a sample of peripheral blood. The sequence came from a human donor in a cohort sampled during active COVID-19. The chain has TRBV27 and TRBJ2-7, with 9 nucleotides matching TRBD1. In DNA, the CDR3 is TGTGCCAGCAGTTCCCGGGACAGGGACGTGGGCGAGCAGTACTTC. It specifies CASSSRDRDVGEQYF.